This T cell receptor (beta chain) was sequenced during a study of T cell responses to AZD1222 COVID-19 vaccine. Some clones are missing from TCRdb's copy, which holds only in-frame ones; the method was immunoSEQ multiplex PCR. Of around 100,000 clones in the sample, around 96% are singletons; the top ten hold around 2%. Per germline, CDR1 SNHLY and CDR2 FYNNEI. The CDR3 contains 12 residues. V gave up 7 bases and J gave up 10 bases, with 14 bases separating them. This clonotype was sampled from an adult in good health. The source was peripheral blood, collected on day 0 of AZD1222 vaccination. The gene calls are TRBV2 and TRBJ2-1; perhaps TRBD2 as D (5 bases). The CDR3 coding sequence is TGTGCCAGCATGATTGGAGGATCGGAGCAGTTCTTC. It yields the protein CASMIGGSEQFF.